This T cell receptor (beta chain) was sequenced during a study of blood T cells in healthy people across ages. The V gene's germline CDR1 is DFQATT and CDR2 SNEGSKA (reference sequence). CDR3 length: 15 residues. V was cut by 0 bases and J by 6 bases, with 17 bases left in between. The authors ran a second PCR of 7 to 11 cycles using a sample-barcoded 5' primer and a J-beta primer mix. All samples gave at least 2.5 million CDR3-containing paired-end reads. TCRdb re-called the 5' RACE reads with MiXCR, one entry per CDR3 protein. This sample has roughly 640,000 distinct CDR3 sequences; about 28% occur once, and the top ten carry about 15%. This clonotype came up many times.

The rearrangement joins TRBV20-1 to TRBJ2-5, with D possibly matching TRBD2 (6 bases). The sample consisted of blood. This sequence was found in a woman over 75 in good health. For the CDR3, the DNA is TGCAGTGCTAGAGATCTGGAGGGAGCGAGAAAGACCCAGTACTTC. Its protein product is CSARDLEGARKTQYF.